A selection of T cell receptor beta chains follows, all from one sample in a study of early T cells in non-severe SARS-CoV-2 infection. Via MiXCR, TCRdb re-called the 5' RACE reads, giving one row per CDR3 protein. The repertoire holds about 59,000 distinct CDR3 sequences, with less than 15% as singletons. The sequenced sample was whole blood, obtained at baseline. The receptors here all came from an adult who was a healthcare worker with PCR-confirmed SARS-CoV-2 infection or an uninfected control (not recorded which). CDR3s include the opening cysteine and the closing phenylalanine or tryptophan. A D gene is named only where the DNA matches it firmly. Some rows have no size entry. The others give once, few or many, or a class for an expanded clone.

j_call clone_size v_call d_call cdr3_aa cdr3_nt
TRBJ1-2 . TRBV20-1 . CSAGASRGYTF TGCAGTGCAGGAGCCTCCCGGGGCTACACCTTC
TRBJ2-1 . TRBV11-2 TRBD2 CASSPTAGGSNEQFF TGTGCCAGCAGCCCCACAGCGGGAGGGTCGAATGAGCAGTTCTTC
TRBJ1-3 few TRBV7-9 . CASSGGTADLSGNTIYF TGTGCCAGCAGCGGGGGGACCGCCGATCTCTCTGGAAACACCATATATTTT
TRBJ2-2 . TRBV2 TRBD1 CASETAGRGTTGELFF TGTGCCAGCGAAACGGCTGGCAGGGGGACCACCGGGGAGCTGTTTTTT
TRBJ1-6 few TRBV7-2 . CASSWNSPLHF TGTGCCAGCAGCTGGAATTCACCCCTCCACTTT
TRBJ2-2 few TRBV6-6 . CASRQDTGELFF TGTGCCAGCAGGCAGGACACCGGGGAGCTGTTTTTT
TRBJ2-5 few TRBV29-1 . CSVTFGRTQYF TGCAGCGTTACCTTTGGGAGGACCCAGTACTTC
TRBJ2-3 many TRBV2 . CASSEFQGSGADTQYF TGTGCCAGCAGTGAATTCCAGGGGAGTGGCGCAGATACGCAGTATTTT
TRBJ2-5 . TRBV3-1 . CASSQVFRVETQYF TGTGCCAGCAGCCAGGTTTTCAGGGTCGAGACCCAGTACTTC
TRBJ2-7 . TRBV27 TRBD2 CASSLQSGSYIDEQYF TGTGCCAGCAGTTTACAGAGCGGGAGCTATATCGACGAGCAGTACTTC
TRBJ2-5 few TRBV12-3/TRBV12-4 TRBD1 CASSPSSRGRRETQYF TGTGCCAGCAGCCCCAGCAGCAGGGGGCGACGAGAGACCCAGTACTTC
TRBJ2-3 . TRBV28 . CASRRNTDTQYF TGTGCCAGCAGGCGGAACACAGATACGCAGTATTTT
TRBJ2-3 . TRBV7-8 . CASSLEGRDTQYF TGTGCCAGCAGCTTGGAGGGGCGGGATACGCAGTATTTT
TRBJ1-4 few TRBV4-3 . CASSQSLSNEKLFF TGCGCCAGCAGCCAATCCCTCAGTAATGAAAAACTGTTTTTT
TRBJ2-5 . TRBV7-6 . CASSSNRQETQYF TGTGCCAGCAGCTCTAACAGGCAAGAGACCCAGTACTTC
TRBJ2-3 few TRBV7-9 TRBD2 CASSSTSGGGADTQYF TGTGCCAGCAGCTCGACTAGCGGGGGTGGGGCAGATACGCAGTATTTT
TRBJ1-2 many TRBV19 TRBD1 CASSDRGNGYGYTF TGTGCCAGTAGCGACAGGGGAAACGGCTATGGCTACACCTTC
TRBJ1-1 . TRBV7-9 . CATDGATEAFF TGTGCAACCGACGGGGCCACTGAAGCTTTCTTT
TRBJ1-5 many TRBV19 . CASRKQGDSNQPQHF TGTGCCAGTAGAAAACAGGGTGACAGCAATCAGCCCCAGCATTTT
TRBJ2-3 few TRBV20-1 . CSCWDRADTQYF TGCAGTTGCTGGGACCGCGCAGATACGCAGTATTTT
TRBJ2-1 many TRBV24-1 . CATSVLGDNNEQFF TGTGCCACCAGTGTTCTGGGGGACAACAATGAGCAGTTCTTC
TRBJ2-2 . TRBV11-3 . CASSPKQVTGELFF TGTGCCAGCAGCCCTAAACAGGTGACCGGGGAGCTGTTTTTT
TRBJ1-1 many TRBV30 . CAWSGMNTEAFF TGTGCCTGGAGTGGTATGAACACTGAAGCTTTCTTT
TRBJ1-1 . TRBV3-1 . CASSFIGTEAFF TGTGCCAGCAGTTTTATAGGAACTGAAGCTTTCTTT
TRBJ2-7 few TRBV30 TRBD1 CAWSAGGYEQYF TGTGCCTGGAGTGCAGGGGGATACGAGCAGTACTTC
TRBJ1-6 few TRBV20-1 TRBD1 CSASPGDRLNSPLHF TGCAGTGCTAGTCCCGGGGACAGACTGAATTCACCCCTCCACTTT
TRBJ2-3 . TRBV18 . CASSRTVTSTDTQYF TGTGCCAGCTCACGAACAGTAACTAGCACAGATACGCAGTATTTT
TRBJ2-7 . TRBV24-1 TRBD1 CATTHRGFSYEQYF TGTGCCACCACCCACAGGGGGTTCTCCTACGAGCAGTACTTC
TRBJ2-5 . TRBV6-5 TRBD2 CASSYSGGRGETQYF TGTGCCAGCAGTTACTCTGGCGGGAGGGGAGAGACCCAGTACTTC
TRBJ2-7 . TRBV4-2 TRBD2 CASSPGTSGVQYF TGTGCCAGCAGCCCTGGGACTAGCGGGGTACAGTACTTC
TRBJ2-1 many TRBV6-6 TRBD2 CASIFDGLAGVYNEQFF TGTGCCAGCATATTTGATGGACTAGCGGGAGTCTACAATGAGCAGTTCTTC
TRBJ2-1 . TRBV7-2 TRBD2 CASSGLAGYNEQFF TGTGCCAGCTCTGGACTAGCGGGTTACAATGAGCAGTTCTTC
TRBJ2-2 once TRBV4-1 . CASSHEGEIARGDGELFF TGCGCCAGCAGCCACGAGGGGGAGATAGCTCGAGGAGACGGGGAGCTGTTTTTT
TRBJ1-5 few TRBV5-5 TRBD1 CASSPGGPTGPNQPQHF TGTGCCAGCAGCCCGGGAGGGCCGACAGGGCCCAATCAGCCCCAGCATTTT